This T cell receptor beta chain was identified in a study of chemoradiotherapy in HPV16-positive cancers. Clones were sequenced by immunoSEQ multiplex PCR, and TCRdb holds only the in-frame ones, with some missing. The sample includes about 4,000 clones, 82% of them seen just once. Samples were taken several times over chemoradiotherapy. Concerning this clone: Its antigen is undetermined.

The germline V gene has CDR1 SGHNT and CDR2 YYREEE (reference sequence). The V gene end was trimmed by 0 bases and the J gene end by 4 bases; junction bases not matched to a gene: 7. This CDR3 is 17 amino acids long. The study, taken as a whole, reports: Only a couple of HPV16-positive patients supplied the functional HPV-specificity definition. During treatment, candidate HPV-specific clones and E7-related motifs expanded in tumor.

The sequenced sample was tumor tissue, obtained from a patient who underwent chemoradiotherapy. The genes are TRBV5-4 and TRBJ2-1, with 10 bases identical to TRBD2. The sequence came from a human donor with HPV-associated anogenital cancer. The chain's CDR3 is CASSLAAGLASYNEQFF. Here the CDR3 DNA reads TGTGCCAGCAGCTTGGCCGCGGGACTAGCGAGTTACAATGAGCAGTTCTTC.